The 15 T cell receptor beta chains below were found in one sample sequenced in a study of OX40 agonist ivuxolimab in advanced cancers. The table came from immunoSEQ multiplex PCR; TCRdb's copy has only in-frame clones and leaves some out. In the table there are approximately 91,000 clones, approximately 90% of which are singletons. The sample consisted of CD4+ or CD8+ T cells sorted from blood, taken in a trial of the OX40 agonist ivuxolimab. Receptors originate from an adult with an advanced solid tumor such as melanoma, head and neck, liver or kidney cancer.

The chain employs TRBV2 and TRBJ1-2; perhaps TRBD1 as D (6 bases). The CDR3 runs to 13 residues. Per germline, CDR1 SNHLY and CDR2 FYNNEI. V gave up 4 bases and J gave up 0 bases, with 6 bases separating them. The CDR3 bases are TGTGCCAGCAGTGGGACAGCTAACTATGGCTACACCTTC. It is translated as CASSGTANYGYTF.

The V and J genes are TRBV5-1 and TRBJ1-1; D gene uncertain. The germline V and J ends were trimmed by 7 bases and 1 base, with 5 bases remaining between them. The V gene's germline CDR1 is SGHRS and CDR2 YFSETQ. The CDR3 is 11 residues long. This chain's CDR3 is CASVENTEAFF. The CDR3 coding sequence is TGCGCCAGCGTGGAGAACACTGAAGCTTTCTTT.

The V gene is TRBV5-1, the J gene TRBJ2-3; 7 bases match TRBD1. Germline CDR1 reads SGHRS; CDR2 reads YFSETQ. The CDR3 has 15 residues. J gave up 7 bases and V 3 bases, and 11 bases lay outside the gene matches. Here the CDR3 reads CASSSPGTATNTQYF. The CDR3 nucleotides read TGCGCCAGCAGCTCGCCTGGGACAGCCACTAATACGCAGTATTTT.

This clone was seen once. This rearrangement joins TRBV29-1 to TRBJ1-1, with D hard to call. The germline V gene has CDR1 SQVTM and CDR2 ANQGSEA. The V end lost 6 bases, the J end lost 2 bases, and 13 bases lay between the germline ends. This CDR3 has 13 amino acids. CDR3 sequence reads: CSVSRVVNTEAFF. DNA for the CDR3: TGCAGCGTAAGTCGGGTTGTTAACACTGAAGCTTTCTTT. Full variable domain (remainder filled in from reference TRBV29-1 and TRBJ1-1): SAVISQKPSRDICQRGTSLTIQCQVDSQVTMMFWYRQQPGQSLTLIATANQGSEATYESGFVIDKFPISRPNLTFSTLTVSNMSPEDSSIYLCSVSRVVNTEAFFGQGTRLTVV.

This clone was counted once. The CDR3 region has the DNA TGTGCCAGCAAGACTGTGTGGGGCGGCTACACCTTC. This encodes CASKTVWGGYTF. The chain couples TRBV6-1 to TRBJ1-2; D is possibly TRBD1 (5 bases). The CDR3 consists of 12 residues. CDR1 is MNHNS, CDR2 SASEGT, per germline. V was trimmed by 7 bases and J by 8 bases, leaving 14 bases between them.

The chain recombines TRBV6-5 with TRBJ2-1, with unresolved D. Germline CDR1 is MNHEY and CDR2 is SVGAGI. This CDR3 is built from 13 residues. V was pared by 5 bases and J by 6 bases, with 11 bases between. The CDR3 protein is CASSKFPGNEQFF. In DNA form, the CDR3 reads TGTGCCAGCAGTAAATTCCCGGGCAATGAGCAGTTCTTC.

The chain links TRBV18 to TRBJ2-7; 10 bases fit TRBD1. The CDR3 consists of 13 residues. V was pared by 10 bases and J by 3 bases, with 6 bases of the junction left unmatched. Looked up from germline, CDR1 is KGHSH and CDR2 is LQKENI. The CDR3 nucleotides are TGTGCCATCACCGGGACAGGGGTCTACGAGCAGTACTTC. The encoded protein is CAITGTGVYEQYF.

The rearrangement links TRBV19 to TRBJ2-7, with 11 positions matching TRBD1. The germline V gene has CDR1 LNHDA and CDR2 SQIVND (reference sequence). The ends lost 4 bases at V and 4 bases at J; junction bases unmatched: 6. The CDR3 is 15 residues long. The CDR3 region has the DNA TGTGCCAGTAGTACACAGGGACAGGGGGTTTACGAGCAGTACTTC. It yields the protein CASSTQGQGVYEQYF.

V and J are TRBV5-6 and TRBJ1-2; TRBD1 aligns across 9 bases. Germline V gives CDR1 SGHDT, CDR2 YYEEEE. The CDR3 covers 15 residues. Germline trimming cut 1 base from V and 3 bases from J; bases unmatched to any gene: 4. CDR3 sequence reads: CASSLTWDRDYGYTF. The CDR3 coding sequence is TGTGCCAGCAGCTTGACCTGGGACAGGGACTATGGCTACACCTTC.

The chain uses TRBV29-1 and TRBJ2-3; 8 nucleotides match TRBD1. Germline V gene lookup returns CDR1 SQVTM and CDR2 ANQGSEA. Trimming cost V 6 bases and J 3 bases; bases outside gene matches: 11. The CDR3 consists of 15 residues. Written as DNA, the CDR3 is TGCAGCGTCTCCCCGACAGGGGCGCAGACAGATACGCAGTATTTT. It yields the protein CSVSPTGAQTDTQYF.

The J gene is TRBJ2-1, the V gene TRBV5-1; D might be TRBD1 (5 bases). Deletions cut 0 bases from V and 3 bases from J, with 7 bases between. Germline V gene data show CDR1 as SGHRS and CDR2 as YFSETQ. This CDR3 comprises 14 residues. The DNA for the CDR3 is TGCGCCAGCAGCTTGGTCCAGGGCTACAATGAGCAGTTCTTC. This sequence encodes CASSLVQGYNEQFF.

The chain has TRBV2 and TRBJ1-2; D may be TRBD1 (6 bases). Looked up from germline, CDR1 is SNHLY and CDR2 is FYNNEI. V lost 1 base to trimming and J lost 14 bases, with 17 bases between them. The length of the CDR3 is 13 residues. CDR3 bases: TGTGCCAGCAGTGAAGAGGGGGGGGCCAAAAGTACCTTC. Translated: CASSEEGGAKSTF.

V and J are TRBV2 and TRBJ2-3; a possible D gene is TRBD2 (6 bases). From germline, CDR1 is SNHLY and CDR2 FYNNEI. The CDR3 totals 14 residues. The V and J ends lost 8 bases and 2 bases respectively, with 14 bases between them. The CDR3 loop reads CASESGLTTDTQYF. CDR3 sequence (DNA): TGTGCCAGCGAATCCGGACTAACCACAGATACGCAGTATTTT.

The gene calls are TRBV9 and TRBJ2-7; D is unresolved. The V and J ends lost 0 bases and 0 bases respectively, with 10 bases between them. This CDR3 region has 15 residues. Germline CDR1 reads SGDLS; CDR2 reads YYNGEE. DNA for the CDR3: TGTGCCAGCAGCGTAGGGGGTTCGAGCTCCTACGAGCAGTACTTC. This translates into CASSVGGSSSYEQYF.

The V and J genes are TRBV18 and TRBJ2-3; maybe TRBD2 (5 bases). Germline V gene sequence: CDR1 KGHSH, CDR2 LQKENI. Deletions cut 2 bases from V and 2 bases from J, with 8 bases between. This CDR3 region has 14 residues. CDR3: CASSPSRDTDTQYF. In nucleotides, the CDR3 is TGTGCCAGCTCACCAAGCCGGGACACAGATACGCAGTATTTT.